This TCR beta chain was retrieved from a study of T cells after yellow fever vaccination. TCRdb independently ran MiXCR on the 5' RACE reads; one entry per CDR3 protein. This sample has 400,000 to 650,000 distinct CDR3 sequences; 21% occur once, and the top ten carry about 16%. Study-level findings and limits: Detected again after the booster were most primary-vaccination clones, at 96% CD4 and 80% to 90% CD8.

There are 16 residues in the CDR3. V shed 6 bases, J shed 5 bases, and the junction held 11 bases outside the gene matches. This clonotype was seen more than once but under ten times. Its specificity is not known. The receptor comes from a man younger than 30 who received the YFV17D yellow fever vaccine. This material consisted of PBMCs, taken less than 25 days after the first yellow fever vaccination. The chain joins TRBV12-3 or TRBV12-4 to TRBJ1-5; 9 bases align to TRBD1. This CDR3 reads CASSRHSQGADQPQHF. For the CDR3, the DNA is TGTGCCAGCAGCCGGCACTCACAGGGGGCAGATCAGCCCCAGCATTTT.